These 22 T cell receptor beta chains were sequenced from one sample in a study of CD8+ T cells in alopecia areata. Treatment denoted: oral pan-JAK inhibitor, 5-10 mg twice daily. The authors extracted RNA and reverse transcribed it into cDNA as the sequencing template. The protocol was immunoSEQ multiplex PCR, while the TCRdb copy is restricted to in-frame clones and leaves out a portion. Of roughly 100,000 clones listed, 40% to 50% were seen once; the top ten hold around 20%. The starting material was CD8+ T cells sorted from blood, obtained at week 24, from a patient treated with tofacitinib. The receptor source for this set is a human donor with alopecia areata.

The genes are TRBV20-1 and TRBJ2-7; D is ambiguous. V gave up 0 bases and J gave up 4 bases, with 4 bases separating them. The CDR3 consists of 11 residues. The V gene's germline CDR1 is DFQATT and CDR2 SNEGSKA (reference sequence). The CDR3 loop reads CSARDVYEQYF. In DNA, the CDR3 is TGCAGTGCTAGAGATGTGTACGAGCAGTACTTC.

The genes are TRBV5-6 and TRBJ2-1; 8 nucleotides agree with TRBD2. The J segment lost 5 bases and the V segment lost 3 bases, leaving 4 bases of the junction unmatched. Germline CDR1 and CDR2: SGHDT and YYEEEE. CDR3 length: 14 amino acids. The CDR3 DNA is TGTGCCAGCAGCTCATGGGGACTAGACAATGAGCAGTTCTTC. Amino acids: CASSSWGLDNEQFF.

Comments on this clone: The same CDR3 can be traced to other DNA sequences in this sample. This chain connects TRBV15 to TRBJ2-7, with 8 positions matching TRBD2. V trimming: 6 bases; J trimming: 2 bases; junction bases outside the gene matches: 3. Looked up from germline, CDR1 is LNHNV and CDR2 is YYDKDF (reference sequence). The CDR3 loop spans 13 amino acids. CDR3 bases: TGTGCCACCAGTACGGGACTAGCCTACGAGCAGTACTTC. It specifies CATSTGLAYEQYF.

Concerning this clone: A junction boundary mismatches the germline segment, possibly from a read error. The J gene is TRBJ2-2, the V gene TRBV5-5; 8 bases are shared with TRBD2. The CDR3 covers 16 residues. Germline V CDR1 and CDR2: SGHKS, YYEKEE (reference sequence). In DNA, the CDR3 is TGCGCCAGCAGCCAAGAGCGGGAGTGGAACACCGGGGAGCTGTTTTTT. Its protein is CASSQEREWNTGELFF.

This clone has only one observation. The V and J genes are TRBV2 and TRBJ2-6; 13 bases are shared with TRBD2. CDR3 length: 20 residues. V shed 2 bases, J shed 2 bases, and the junction held 9 bases outside the gene matches. The V gene's germline CDR1 is SNHLY and CDR2 FYNNEI. The CDR3 protein is CASSEPRGGLAGTGANVLTF. CDR3 DNA: TGTGCCAGCAGTGAACCCAGGGGGGGACTAGCGGGAACTGGGGCCAACGTCCTGACTTTC.

This clone was counted a few times. This sequence joins TRBV29-1 and TRBJ2-1; D not certain. CDR1 and CDR2 from the germline V gene are SQVTM and ANQGSEA. The CDR3 sequence is 13 residues long. Trimming shortened V by 3 bases and J by 5 bases, and 11 bases separated the two germline ends. This chain's CDR3 is CSVDGLRDNEQFF. Here the CDR3 DNA reads TGCAGCGTTGACGGTCTTAGGGACAATGAGCAGTTCTTC.

The chain couples TRBV19 to TRBJ2-7; D is ambiguous. Germline-derived CDR1 and CDR2 are LNHDA and SQIVND (reference sequence). The CDR3 is made up of 11 amino acids. Trimming pared 6 bases from V and 6 bases from J, leaving 9 bases between. The CDR3 DNA reads as TGTGCCAGTAGCTGGGGTCGCGAGCAGTACTTC. Amino acids: CASSWGREQYF.

As regards this clone: A far larger clone is just one base off, so this is likely a read error. J is TRBJ1-1 and V is TRBV5-6; tentatively, D is TRBD1 (6 bases). V was pared by 1 base and J by 5 bases, with 9 bases between. The CDR3 consists of 13 residues. Looked up from germline, CDR1 is SGHDT and CDR2 is YYEEEE. The DNA for the CDR3 is TGTGCCAGCAGCTTGACGGGACAAACTGAAGCTTTCTTT. Translating gives CASSLTGQTEAFF. The variable domain in full, with the rest retrieved from reference TRBV5-6 and TRBJ1-1, is DAGVTQSPTHLIKTRGQQVTLRCSPKSGHDTVSWYQQALGQGPQFIFQYYEEEERQRGNFPDRFSGHQFPNYSSELNVNALLLGDSALYLCASSLTGQTEAFFGQGTRLTVV.

This clone was detected a few times. The chain has TRBV7-9 and TRBJ2-7; 10 positions agree with TRBD1. J gave up 3 bases and V 6 bases, and 5 bases lay outside the gene matches. This CDR3 comprises 14 residues. Germline CDR1 reads SEHNR; CDR2 reads FQNEAQ (reference sequence). The CDR3 DNA sequence: TGTGCCAGCAGGTCGACAGGGGGCATCTACGAGCAGTACTTC. It yields the protein CASRSTGGIYEQYF.

This clone was found a few times. The chain is built from TRBV10-2 and TRBJ2-5; a possible D gene is TRBD1 (6 bases). The CDR3 runs to 13 residues. Germline loops: CDR1 WSHSY, CDR2 SAAADI. The V and J ends lost 6 bases and 5 bases respectively, with 13 bases between them. CDR3 protein: CASREGDRETQYF. For the CDR3, the DNA is TGCGCCAGCAGAGAGGGGGACCGGGAGACCCAGTACTTC.

The rearrangement uses TRBV25-1 and TRBJ2-7; TRBD2 agrees at 7 bases. V lost 5 bases to trimming and J lost 7 bases; unmatched junction nucleotides: 11. This CDR3 contains 14 residues. Germline V gene sequence: CDR1 MGHDK, CDR2 SYGVNS. The CDR3, as DNA: TGTGCCAGCAGTCCCACGCGGGGGTGGATGGAGCAGTACTTC. The encoded protein is CASSPTRGWMEQYF.

The chain couples TRBV9 to TRBJ1-2; no clear D. The germline V gene has CDR1 SGDLS and CDR2 YYNGEE. This CDR3 has 12 amino acids. Trimming removed 4 bases from V and 8 bases from J, with 12 bases in between. The CDR3 sequence is CASSSPSGGYTF. The CDR3 bases are TGTGCCAGCAGCTCCCCTTCGGGGGGCTACACCTTC.

Only one count was recorded for this clone. This chain joins TRBV27 and TRBJ2-7, with D unresolved. This CDR3 comprises 14 residues. From germline, CDR1 is MNHEY and CDR2 SMNVEV (reference sequence). V was trimmed by 4 bases and J by 2 bases, leaving 12 bases between them. The CDR3 DNA reads TGTGCCAGCAGTTCAGTGGCCGTCCCCTACGAGCAGTACTTC. Translated: CASSSVAVPYEQYF.

The chain is built from TRBV27 and TRBJ2-5; maybe TRBD2 (7 bases). The CDR3 sequence is 15 residues long. V was clipped by 7 bases and J by 4 bases, with 19 bases between them. The germline V gene encodes CDR1 MNHEY and CDR2 SMNVEV (reference sequence). The CDR3 DNA reads as TGTGCCAGCACCCCCCTCGGGGGGCGCGGAGAGACCCAGTACTTC. Its translation is CASTPLGGRGETQYF.

The rearrangement uses TRBV27 and TRBJ1-5; D gene uncertain. Trimming removed 4 bases at V and 2 bases at J, with 9 bases between. CDR1 and CDR2 from the germline V gene are MNHEY and SMNVEV (reference sequence). This CDR3 region has 14 residues. The CDR3 region has the DNA TGTGCCAGCAGTTCGGGTTCGGGCAATCAGCCCCAGCATTTT. It codes for CASSSGSGNQPQHF.

The rearrangement joins TRBV20-1 to TRBJ1-1; D remains ambiguous. The V gene lost 2 bases and the J gene lost 7 bases, with 5 bases spanning the gap. Germline CDR1 reads DFQATT; CDR2 reads SNEGSKA (reference sequence). The CDR3 covers 10 residues. The CDR3 is CSARSLEAFF. In DNA, the CDR3 is TGCAGTGCTAGATCTCTTGAAGCTTTCTTT.

This chain joins TRBV4-1 and TRBJ1-3; 10 nucleotides align to TRBD1. The CDR3 length is 17 residues. With V trimmed by 2 bases and J by 0 bases, 4 bases remained unmatched. Germline V CDR1 and CDR2: MGHRA, YSYEKL. CDR3 sequence reads: CASSQWDRGNSGNTIYF. DNA of the CDR3: TGCGCCAGCAGCCAATGGGACAGGGGCAACTCTGGAAACACCATATATTTT.

This clone was seen only a few times. The V call is TRBV29-1, the J call TRBJ1-3, with D hard to call. The CDR3 has 11 amino acids. Germline CDR1 and CDR2: SQVTM and ANQGSEA. V was cut by 5 bases and J by 4 bases, with 6 bases left in between. The CDR3 protein is CSVLAGNTIYF. In nucleotides, the CDR3 is TGCAGCGTTTTGGCGGGAAACACCATATATTTT. The whole variable domain, filled in from reference TRBV29-1 and TRBJ1-3, reads SAVISQKPSRDICQRGTSLTIQCQVDSQVTMMFWYRQQPGQSLTLIATANQGSEATYESGFVIDKFPISRPNLTFSTLTVSNMSPEDSSIYLCSVLAGNTIYFGEGSWLTVV.

Only one count was recorded for this clone. The chain combines TRBV9 with TRBJ1-2; TRBD1 is a possible D gene (6 bases). V was pared by 0 bases and J by 4 bases, with 13 bases between. This CDR3 is built from 15 residues. Germline V gene data show CDR1 as SGDLS and CDR2 as YYNGEE. The CDR3 sequence: CASSVVRGLSYGYTF. CDR3 DNA sequence: TGTGCCAGCAGCGTAGTTCGGGGGCTAAGCTATGGCTACACCTTC.

A remark on this clone: A read error may produce the germline difference seen at one junction end. The chain joins TRBV9 to TRBJ2-1; D call uncertain. The germline gives CDR1 SGDLS, CDR2 YYNGEE. The length of the CDR3 is 13 residues. This CDR3 is CASGVVTSNEQFF. CDR3 bases: TGTGCCAGCGGCGTAGTGACTTCCAATGAGCAGTTCTTC.

This clone showed up just once. V usage is TRBV7-9 and J usage is TRBJ1-2; D ambiguous. Trimming removed 4 bases from V and 7 bases from J, with 19 bases in between. CDR1 SEHNR and CDR2 FQNEAQ come from the germline V gene (reference sequence). The CDR3 is made up of 15 amino acids. In DNA form, the CDR3 reads TGTGCCAGCAGCTCAAGGGCGGAACAATTTCTTGGCTACACCTTC. This codes for CASSSRAEQFLGYTF.

There are a few counts of this clone. This sequence joins TRBV27 and TRBJ2-7, with D unresolved. CDR1 is MNHEY and CDR2 is SMNVEV in the germline V gene (reference sequence). CDR3 length: 11 residues. V lost 4 bases and J lost 2, with 3 bases in between. The CDR3 coding sequence is TGTGCCAGCAGTTCCGCCTACGAGCAGTACTTC. This codes for CASSSAYEQYF.